This T cell receptor (beta chain) was captured by sequencing in a study of T cells in Graves' hyperthyroidism and ophthalmopathy. RNA transcripts were the template for amplifying TCR beta CDR3 regions. RT-PCR in the first round (using the HTBI primer set) targeted the TCR CDR3. One entry per CDR3 protein, called by TCRdb with MiXCR from the multiplex PCR reads. Of hundreds of thousands of distinct CDR3 sequences detected, 14% to 15% appear once; the ten largest clones hold around 13%. The V and J ends lost 8 bases and 2 bases, in that order; junction bases with no gene match: 7. The CDR3 runs 16 residues.

Sequencing was done on a sample of blood. The chain combines TRBV12-3 or TRBV12-4 with TRBJ2-1; 12 positions match TRBD2. This clonotype was obtained from a man aged 18 to 29 with Graves' ophthalmopathy. DNA of the CDR3: TGTGCCAGCGGAAGACTAGCGGGGGACACCTACAATGAGCAGTTCTTC. Its protein is CASGRLAGDTYNEQFF.